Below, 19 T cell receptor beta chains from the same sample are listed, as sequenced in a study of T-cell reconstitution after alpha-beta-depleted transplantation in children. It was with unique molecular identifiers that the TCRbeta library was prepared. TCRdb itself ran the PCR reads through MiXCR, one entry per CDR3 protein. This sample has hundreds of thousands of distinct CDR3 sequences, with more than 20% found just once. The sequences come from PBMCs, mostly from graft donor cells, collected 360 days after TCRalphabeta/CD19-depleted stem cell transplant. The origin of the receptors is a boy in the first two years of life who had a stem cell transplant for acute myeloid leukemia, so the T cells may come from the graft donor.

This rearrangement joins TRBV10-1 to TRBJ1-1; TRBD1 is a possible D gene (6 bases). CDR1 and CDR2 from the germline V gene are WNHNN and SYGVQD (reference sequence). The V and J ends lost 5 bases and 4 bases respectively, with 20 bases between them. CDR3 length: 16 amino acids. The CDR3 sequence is CASSTRGQRTGTEAFF. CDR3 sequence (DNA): TGCGCCAGCAGTACGCGGGGGCAACGAACGGGCACTGAAGCTTTCTTT.

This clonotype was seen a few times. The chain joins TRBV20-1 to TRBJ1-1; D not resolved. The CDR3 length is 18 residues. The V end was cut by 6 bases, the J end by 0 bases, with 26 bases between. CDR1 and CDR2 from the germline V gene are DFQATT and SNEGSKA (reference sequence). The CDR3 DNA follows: TGCAGTGCCACACATATTCGCGCCCGACGGCAAGTGAACACTGAAGCTTTCTTT. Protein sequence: CSATHIRARRQVNTEAFF.

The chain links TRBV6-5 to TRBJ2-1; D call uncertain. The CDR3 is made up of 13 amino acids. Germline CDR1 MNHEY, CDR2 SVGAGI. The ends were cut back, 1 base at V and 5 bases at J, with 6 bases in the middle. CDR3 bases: TGTGCCAGCAGTTACTGGCCGCACAATGAGCAGTTCTTC. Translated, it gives CASSYWPHNEQFF.

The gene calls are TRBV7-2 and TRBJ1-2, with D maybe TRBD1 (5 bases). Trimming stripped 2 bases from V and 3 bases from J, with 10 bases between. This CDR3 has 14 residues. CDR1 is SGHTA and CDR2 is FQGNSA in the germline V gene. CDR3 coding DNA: TGTGCCAGCAGCTTATATGGGGGGTACTATGGCTACACCTTC. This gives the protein CASSLYGGYYGYTF.

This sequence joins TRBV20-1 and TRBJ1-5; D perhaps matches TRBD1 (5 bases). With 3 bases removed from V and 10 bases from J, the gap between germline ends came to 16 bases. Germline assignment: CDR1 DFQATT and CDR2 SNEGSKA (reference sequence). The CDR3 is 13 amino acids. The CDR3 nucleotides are TGCAGTGCTAGCGGCAGGGCCAGGGCCCCCCAGCATTTT. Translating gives CSASGRARAPQHF.

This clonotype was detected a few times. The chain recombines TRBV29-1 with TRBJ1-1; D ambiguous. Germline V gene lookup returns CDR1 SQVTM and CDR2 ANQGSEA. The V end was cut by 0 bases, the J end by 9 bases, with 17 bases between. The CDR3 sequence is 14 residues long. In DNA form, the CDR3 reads TGCAGCGTTGAAGATCTTAAGGTGAGCAGCCAAGCTTTCTTT. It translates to CSVEDLKVSSQAFF.

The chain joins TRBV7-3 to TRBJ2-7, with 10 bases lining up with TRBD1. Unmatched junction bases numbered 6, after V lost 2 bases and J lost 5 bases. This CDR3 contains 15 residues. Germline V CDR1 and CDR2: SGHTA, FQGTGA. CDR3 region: CASSLVGTGENEQYF. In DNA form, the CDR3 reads TGTGCCAGCAGCTTAGTTGGGACAGGGGAAAACGAGCAGTACTTC.

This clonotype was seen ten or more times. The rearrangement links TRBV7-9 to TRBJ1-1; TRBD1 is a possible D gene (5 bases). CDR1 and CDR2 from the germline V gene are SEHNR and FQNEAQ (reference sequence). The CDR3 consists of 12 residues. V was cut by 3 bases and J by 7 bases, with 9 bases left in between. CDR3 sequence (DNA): TGTGCCAGCAGCTTCGACAGAAATGAAGCTTTCTTT. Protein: CASSFDRNEAFF.

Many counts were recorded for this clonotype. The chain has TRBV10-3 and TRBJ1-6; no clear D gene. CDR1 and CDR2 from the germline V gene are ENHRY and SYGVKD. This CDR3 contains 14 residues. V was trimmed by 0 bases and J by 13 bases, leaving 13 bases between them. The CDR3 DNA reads TGTGCCATCAGTGAGTCTAGCGGGATTTTCCCCCTCCACTTT. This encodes CAISESSGIFPLHF.

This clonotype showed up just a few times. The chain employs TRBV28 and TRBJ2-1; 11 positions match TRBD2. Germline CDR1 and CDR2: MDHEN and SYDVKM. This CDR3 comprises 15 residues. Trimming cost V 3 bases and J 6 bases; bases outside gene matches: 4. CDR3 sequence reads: CASSFSGGDPNEQFF. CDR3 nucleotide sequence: TGTGCCAGCAGTTTTAGCGGGGGGGACCCCAATGAGCAGTTCTTC.

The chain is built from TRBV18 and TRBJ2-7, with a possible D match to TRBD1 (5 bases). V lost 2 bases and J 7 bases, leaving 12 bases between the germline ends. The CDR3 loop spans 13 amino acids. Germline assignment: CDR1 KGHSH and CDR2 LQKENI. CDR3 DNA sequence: TGTGCCAGCTCACCAATAGGGGCGGAGGAGCAGTACGTC. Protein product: CASSPIGAEEQYV.

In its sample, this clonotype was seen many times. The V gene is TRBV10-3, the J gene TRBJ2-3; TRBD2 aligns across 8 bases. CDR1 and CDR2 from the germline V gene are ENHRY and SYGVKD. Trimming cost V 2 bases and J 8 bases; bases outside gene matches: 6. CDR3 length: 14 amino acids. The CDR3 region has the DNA TGTGCCATCAGTGAGGGACTAGCCCCCGTTACGCAGTATTTT. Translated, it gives CAISEGLAPVTQYF.

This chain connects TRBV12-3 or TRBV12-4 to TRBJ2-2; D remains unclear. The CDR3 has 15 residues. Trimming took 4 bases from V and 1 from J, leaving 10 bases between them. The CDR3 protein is CASSYEPWNTGELFF. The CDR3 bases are TGTGCCAGCAGTTATGAACCGTGGAACACCGGGGAGCTGTTTTTT.

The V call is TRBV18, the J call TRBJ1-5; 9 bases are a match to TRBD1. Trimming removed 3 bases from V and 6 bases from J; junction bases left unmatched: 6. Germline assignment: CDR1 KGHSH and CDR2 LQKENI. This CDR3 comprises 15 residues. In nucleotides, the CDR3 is TGTGCCAGCTCACCCGACAGGGGGTCAGGTCAGCCCCAGCATTTT. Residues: CASSPDRGSGQPQHF.

This CDR3 reads CASPPRHRDREREVTQYF. The CDR3 DNA follows: TGTGCCAGCCCCCCAAGGCACCGGGACAGGGAAAGGGAAGTTACGCAGTATTTT. J is TRBJ2-3 and V is TRBV4-2, with TRBD1 identical over 9 bases. Germline assignment: CDR1 LGHNA and CDR2 YNFKEQ. The CDR3 extends over 18 amino acids. J was trimmed by 8 bases and V by 8 bases; bases with no gene match: 23.

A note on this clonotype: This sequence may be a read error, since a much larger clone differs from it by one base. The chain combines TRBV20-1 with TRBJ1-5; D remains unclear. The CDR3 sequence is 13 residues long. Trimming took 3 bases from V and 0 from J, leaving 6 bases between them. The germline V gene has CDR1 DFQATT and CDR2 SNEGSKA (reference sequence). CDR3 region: CSASRYSNQPQHF. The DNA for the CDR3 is TGCAGTGCTAGCAGGTATAGCAATCAGCCCCAGCATTTT.

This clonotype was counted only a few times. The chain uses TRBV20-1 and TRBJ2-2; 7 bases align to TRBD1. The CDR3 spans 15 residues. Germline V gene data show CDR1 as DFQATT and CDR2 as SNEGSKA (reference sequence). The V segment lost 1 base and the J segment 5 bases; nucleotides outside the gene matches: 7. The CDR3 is CSARGQGAATGELFF. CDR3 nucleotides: TGCAGTGCTAGAGGACAGGGTGCGGCAACCGGGGAGCTGTTTTTT.

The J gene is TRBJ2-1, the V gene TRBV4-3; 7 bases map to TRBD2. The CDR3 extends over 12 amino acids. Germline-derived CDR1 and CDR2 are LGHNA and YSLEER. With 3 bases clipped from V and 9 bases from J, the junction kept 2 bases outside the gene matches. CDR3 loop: CASSHGEGEQFF. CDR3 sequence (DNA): TGCGCCAGCAGCCACGGGGAGGGTGAGCAGTTCTTC.

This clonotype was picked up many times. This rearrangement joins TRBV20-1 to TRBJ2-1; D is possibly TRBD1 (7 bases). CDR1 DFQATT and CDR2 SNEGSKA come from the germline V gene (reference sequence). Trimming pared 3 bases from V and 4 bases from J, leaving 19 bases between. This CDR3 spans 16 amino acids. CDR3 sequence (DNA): TGCAGTGCTAGCGATCAGGGGGGAGACTTTTACAATGAGCAGTTCTTC. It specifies CSASDQGGDFYNEQFF.